The 19 T cell receptor beta chains listed next were all sequenced from one sample in a study of blood T cells in healthy people across ages. A second PCR of roughly 7 to 11 cycles used a sample-barcoded 5' primer and a J-beta primer mix. TCRdb used MiXCR to reprocess the 5' RACE reads, holding one entry per CDR3 protein. The sample carries over 1,200,000 distinct CDR3 sequences, roughly 59% recorded once. The material sequenced was blood. The receptors were gathered from a man younger than 30 in good health.

The chain is built from TRBV7-8 and TRBJ2-1; 8 bases agree with TRBD1. The V gene's germline CDR1 is SGHVS and CDR2 FQNEAQ. Unmatched junction bases numbered 7, after V lost 2 bases and J lost 7 bases. The CDR3 runs 15 residues. The CDR3: CASSLYRDRLNEQFF. The DNA for the CDR3 is TGTGCCAGCAGCTTATACCGGGACAGGCTAAATGAGCAGTTCTTC.

This clonotype was found a few times. The rearrangement joins TRBV29-1 to TRBJ2-5, with D unclear. Looked up from germline, CDR1 is SQVTM and CDR2 is ANQGSEA. This CDR3 is built from 13 residues. V was clipped by 7 bases and J by 4 bases, with 16 bases between them. This CDR3 is CSALPWVGETQYF. CDR3 nucleotide sequence: TGCAGCGCGCTCCCGTGGGTAGGAGAGACCCAGTACTTC.

The CDR3 spells CASSLEGQGLQETQYF. The CDR3 nucleotides are TGTGCCAGCAGTTTGGAGGGACAGGGGTTACAAGAGACCCAGTACTTC. The rearrangement joins TRBV12-3 or TRBV12-4 to TRBJ2-5; 10 positions match TRBD1. This CDR3 region has 16 residues. The trim removed 3 bases at V and 2 bases at J, leaving 6 bases unmatched.

V and J are TRBV2 and TRBJ2-1, with unresolved D. The V gene's germline CDR1 is SNHLY and CDR2 FYNNEI. CDR3 length equals 15 residues. V lost 3 bases and J lost 0, with 9 bases in between. CDR3 loop: CASSEGGFSYNEQFF. In DNA form, the CDR3 reads TGTGCCAGCAGTGAGGGTGGATTCTCCTACAATGAGCAGTTCTTC.

The sample holds a few counts of this clonotype. J is TRBJ1-6 and V is TRBV29-1, with 9 bases that match TRBD1. CDR1 and CDR2 (germline): SQVTM, ANQGSEA. The length of the CDR3 is 14 residues. The CDR3 here is CGIQGASYNSPLHF. CDR3 nucleotide sequence: TGCGGAATACAGGGGGCGTCCTATAATTCACCCCTCCACTTT.

This rearrangement joins TRBV4-1 to TRBJ1-1; no clear D gene. V was pared by 3 bases and J by 5 bases, with 10 bases between. The CDR3 spans 13 residues. Germline assignment: CDR1 MGHRA and CDR2 YSYEKL. CDR3 sequence reads: CASSQIETTEAFF. CDR3 sequence (DNA): TGCGCCAGCAGCCAGATAGAAACTACTGAAGCTTTCTTT.

V usage is TRBV9 and J usage is TRBJ2-3; the D is unclear. There are 13 residues in the CDR3. Germline assignment: CDR1 SGDLS and CDR2 YYNGEE. The V end lost 6 bases, the J end lost 2 bases, and 10 bases lay between the germline ends. The DNA of the CDR3 is TGTGCCAGCAACGCCGCCAACACAGATACGCAGTATTTT. Translated: CASNAANTDTQYF.

This clonotype was detected a few times. V gene TRBV20-1 combines with J gene TRBJ2-7; 8 positions match TRBD2. CDR3 length: 16 residues. Trimming at V came to 3 bases and at J to 4 bases, leaving 14 bases not matched to a gene. In germline, CDR1 is DFQATT, CDR2 SNEGSKA (reference sequence). The CDR3, as DNA: TGCAGTGCTAGGGGAGGAGCGGGAGTCGCGTCATACGAGCAGTACTTC. It codes for CSARGGAGVASYEQYF.

In regard to this clonotype: A junction boundary mismatches the germline segment, possibly from a read error. The chain joins TRBV11-2 to TRBJ1-2; D remains unclear. Germline V lookup: CDR1 SGHAT, CDR2 FQNNGV. The CDR3 consists of 15 residues. CDR3 nucleotide sequence: TGTGCCGGCAGCTTAGATTACGCGGGGAACTATGGCTACACCTTC. Protein product: CAGSLDYAGNYGYTF.

This clonotype appeared a few times. This chain connects TRBV20-1 to TRBJ2-7; the match to TRBD2 covers 12 bases. Unmatched junction bases numbered 6, after V lost 5 bases and J lost 4 bases. Germline V gene data show CDR1 as DFQATT and CDR2 as SNEGSKA (reference sequence). The CDR3 spans 14 residues. The CDR3 region has the DNA TGCAGTGCTCCTAGACTAGCGGGGGTATACGAGCAGTACTTC. It translates to CSAPRLAGVYEQYF.

The rearrangement joins TRBV7-9 to TRBJ1-2; D is unclear. The germline V gene has CDR1 SEHNR and CDR2 FQNEAQ (reference sequence). V dropped 5 bases and J dropped 8 bases, with 18 bases sitting between them. This CDR3 is built from 14 residues. This CDR3 reads CASSVPGAGRGYTF. The CDR3 DNA reads TGTGCCAGCAGCGTCCCAGGTGCCGGGAGAGGCTACACCTTC.

The genes are TRBV27 and TRBJ2-1; 9 bases align to TRBD2. Per the germline V gene, CDR1 is MNHEY and CDR2 is SMNVEV (reference sequence). The CDR3 consists of 15 residues. V shed 5 bases and J 4 bases; nucleotides not matched to a gene: 6. The CDR3 reads CASSAVAGAYNEQFF. The CDR3 region has the DNA TGTGCCAGCAGTGCCGTAGCGGGAGCTTACAATGAGCAGTTCTTC.

V gene TRBV3-1 combines with J gene TRBJ2-2; 10 nucleotides match TRBD1. Germline V gene lookup returns CDR1 LGHDT and CDR2 YNNKEL (reference sequence). Trimming took 3 bases from V and 6 from J; bases not matched to a gene: 7. The CDR3 runs to 16 residues. For the CDR3, the DNA is TGTGCCAGCAGCCATTTCGGACAGGGGGTACCCGGGGAGCTGTTTTTT. This codes for CASSHFGQGVPGELFF.

The rearrangement links TRBV25-1 to TRBJ2-3, with 8 nucleotides matching TRBD2. V was pared by 5 bases and J by 5 bases, with 6 bases of the junction left unmatched. Germline-derived CDR1 and CDR2 are MGHDK and SYGVNS. This CDR3 is built from 14 residues. The CDR3 bases are TGTGCCAGCAGTTTGGCGGGGGGTAAAGATACGCAGTATTTT. Translated, it gives CASSLAGGKDTQYF.

The sample holds a few counts of this clonotype. This rearrangement joins TRBV29-1 to TRBJ1-1; D gene ambiguous. The CDR3 has 12 amino acids. The germline CDR1 and CDR2 sequences are SQVTM and ANQGSEA. Trimming took off 4 bases at V and 0 bases at J, with 6 bases between the two ends. In DNA, the CDR3 is TGCAGCGTTGGGCAAATGAACACTGAAGCTTTCTTT. It encodes CSVGQMNTEAFF.

V and J are TRBV20-1 and TRBJ2-3; 13 nucleotides agree with TRBD2. Germline CDR1 and CDR2: DFQATT and SNEGSKA (reference sequence). V gave up 3 bases and J gave up 2 bases; unmatched junction bases: 5. The CDR3 covers 16 residues. This CDR3 reads CSASPGLAGTTDTQYF. CDR3 sequence (DNA): TGCAGTGCTAGCCCGGGACTAGCGGGAACCACAGATACGCAGTATTTT.

V usage is TRBV20-1 and J usage is TRBJ2-7; D uncertain. V was trimmed by 4 bases and J by 2 bases, leaving 15 bases between them. Germline CDR1 DFQATT, CDR2 SNEGSKA (reference sequence). This CDR3 is built from 14 residues. CDR3 sequence reads: CSANSLISPYEQYF. DNA for the CDR3: TGCAGTGCTAACAGCCTCATCTCCCCCTACGAGCAGTACTTC.

V is TRBV11-2 and J is TRBJ2-3, with 7 bases identical to TRBD1. The length of the CDR3 is 20 residues. Trimming removed 1 base from V and 0 bases from J; junction bases left unmatched: 16. Looked up from germline, CDR1 is SGHAT and CDR2 is FQNNGV. CDR3 sequence (DNA): TGTGCCAGCAGCTTAGTTCCTGCTACGATGGACAGGAGTAGCACAGATACGCAGTATTTT. Translating gives CASSLVPATMDRSSTDTQYF.

The V gene is TRBV6-5, the J gene TRBJ2-3; D remains ambiguous. Per germline, CDR1 MNHEY and CDR2 SVGAGI. The CDR3 spans 13 residues. With 5 bases removed from V and 0 bases from J, the gap between germline ends came to 6 bases. Here the CDR3 reads CASSTMSTDTQYF. The CDR3, as DNA: TGTGCCAGCAGTACTATGAGCACAGATACGCAGTATTTT.